The sequence of this T cell receptor (beta chain) was determined in a study of OX40 agonist ivuxolimab in advanced cancers. At the level of the study: Patients with prior anti-PD-1, anti-PD-L1 or anti-CTLA-4 therapy were eligible; 40% to 45% had some.

Exclusion applied to patients with autoimmune disease history or systemic immunosuppression. Assay: immunoSEQ multiplex PCR; the TCRdb copy retains only in-frame clones and omits some. The repertoire has 22,000 or so clones, approximately 87% of them found once; the top ten carry 29%. Germline V gene sequence: CDR1 LGHNA, CDR2 YSLEER. The CDR3 has 13 residues. V was shortened by 4 bases and J by 2 bases, with 9 bases between the two germline ends. The chain is built from TRBV4-3 and TRBJ2-7, with a possible D match to TRBD1 (5 bases). The sample here was CD4+ or CD8+ T cells sorted from blood, taken in a trial of the OX40 agonist ivuxolimab. The TCR comes from an adult with an advanced solid tumor such as melanoma, head and neck, liver or kidney cancer. The CDR3 coding sequence is TGCGCCAGCAGCCTGGACATTACCTACGAGCAGTACTTC. Protein: CASSLDITYEQYF.